This T cell receptor (beta chain) is from a study of T cell clonality in common variable immunodeficiency. Sequenced by immunoSEQ multiplex PCR; TCRdb stores in-frame clones only, minus some. The sample presents under 50,000 clones, none singletons. This clone was seen many times. The sample comprised peripheral blood mononuclear cells. This receptor was obtained from a person aged 18 to 75 in good health.

The chain's CDR3 is CSARVPGLGIDTQYF. The covered CDR3 bases are TGCAGTGCTAGAGTTCCGGGACTAGGCATAGATACG. This chain uses TRBV20-1 with TRBJ2-3; 8 bases match TRBD2. With the read ending 3 residues before the CDR3 end, the germline J gene is used to fill in that end. Germline-derived CDR1 and CDR2 are DFQATT and SNEGSKA (reference sequence). The CDR3 spans 15 residues. V dropped 1 base and J dropped 5; count of bases not matched to a gene: 8.